Sequencing of this TCR beta chain was carried out in a study of T cells after yellow fever vaccination. Study-wide points: Re-detected after boosting: most primary clones, approximately 97% of CD4 and under 90% of CD8.

This CDR3 region has 18 residues. The germline V and J ends were trimmed by 2 bases and 3 bases, with 20 bases remaining between them. The germline CDR1 and CDR2 sequences are MNHEY and SVGEGT. By 5'RACE template switching, TCR cDNA was produced, with a universal primer site and UMIs added in the process. TCRdb re-derived calls from the 5' RACE reads in MiXCR, one entry per CDR3 protein. The data show about 360,000 distinct CDR3 sequences, roughly 6.2% seen once. This clonotype was counted a single time. Its antigen remains unidentified. This specimen consisted of PBMCs, obtained 5 days after the yellow fever booster vaccination. This receptor was obtained from a man aged 30 to 45 who received the YFV17D yellow fever vaccine. This chain connects TRBV6-2 or TRBV6-3 to TRBJ2-1; D is perhaps TRBD1 (5 bases). The CDR3 sequence is CASSYTRTGATLYNEQFF. As DNA, the CDR3 is TGTGCCAGCAGTTACACCCGTACAGGAGCTACCCTCTACAATGAGCAGTTCTTC.